Following are 22 T cell receptor beta chains from one sample sequenced in a study of T cell repertoires in cytomegalovirus infection. TCRdb fed the reads into MiXCR, producing one record per CDR3 protein. The table has more than 250,000 distinct CDR3 sequences, roughly an eighth seen once. What was sequenced was PBMCs. These receptors came from a human donor in good health (CMV status not recorded). Some clones in this sample may be carry-over from other donors' samples.

The chain couples TRBV18 to TRBJ2-1; D unresolved. Trimming removed 1 base from V and 5 bases from J, with 6 bases in between. Germline lookup yields CDR1 KGHSH and CDR2 LQKENI. The CDR3 spans 13 residues. DNA for the CDR3: TGTGCCAGCTCACCACTCAGAGACAATGAGCAGTTCTTC. It translates to CASSPLRDNEQFF.

The chain links TRBV7-9 to TRBJ1-2; D possibly corresponds to TRBD1 (5 bases). In germline, CDR1 is SEHNR, CDR2 FQNEAQ (reference sequence). Trimming shortened V by 2 bases and J by 6 bases, and 16 bases separated the two germline ends. The CDR3 length is 15 residues. The CDR3 reads CASSLSGDPTHGYTF. The CDR3 coding sequence is TGTGCCAGCAGCTTATCGGGGGACCCCACACATGGCTACACCTTC. The whole variable domain, filled in from reference TRBV7-9 and TRBJ1-2, reads DTGVSQNPRHKITKRGQNVTFRCDPISEHNRLYWYRQTLGQGPEFLTYFQNEAQLEKSRLLSDRFSAERPKGSFSTLEIQRTEQGDSAMYLCASSLSGDPTHGYTFGSGTRLTVV.

The rearrangement joins TRBV7-9 to TRBJ1-3; D not resolved. Trimming left V 3 bases short and J 0 bases short, with 6 bases between. Germline V gene lookup returns CDR1 SEHNR and CDR2 FQNEAQ (reference sequence). The CDR3 has 14 residues. DNA for the CDR3: TGTGCCAGCAGCTTCGTTGACTCTGGAAACACCATATATTTT. Protein product: CASSFVDSGNTIYF.

This clonotype was counted at least ten times. This chain uses TRBV7-2 with TRBJ2-1, with 7 bases matching TRBD2. The CDR3 is 14 residues long. The germline V gene has CDR1 SGHTA and CDR2 FQGNSA. With 4 bases clipped from V and 14 bases from J, the junction kept 14 bases outside the gene matches. CDR3 sequence reads: CASSSNLGLGIEFF. The CDR3 nucleotides read TGTGCCAGCAGCTCAAATCTCGGACTAGGCATAGAGTTCTTC.

This clonotype was recorded at least ten times. V usage is TRBV11-1 and J usage is TRBJ2-5; D gene unclear. V dropped 3 bases and J dropped 5 bases, with 16 bases sitting between them. CDR1 and CDR2 from the germline V gene are SGHAT and FQDESV (reference sequence). This CDR3 spans 15 amino acids. Written as DNA, the CDR3 is TGTGCCAGCAGCTTGTCCCCAGGTCCGGAGGAGACCCAGTACTTC. Translated: CASSLSPGPEETQYF.

This chain uses TRBV6-2 or TRBV6-3 with TRBJ1-5, with 8 bases lining up with TRBD1. V lost 5 bases and J lost 0; bases outside the gene matches: 3. CDR3 length: 15 residues. Germline CDR1 MNHEY, CDR2 SVGEGT. The CDR3 here is CASSDDRGSNQPQHF. The CDR3 coding sequence is TGTGCCAGCAGTGACGACAGGGGTAGCAATCAGCCCCAGCATTTT.

This clonotype has a handful of counts. This sequence joins TRBV28 and TRBJ2-4; TRBD2 is a possible D gene (5 bases). V lost 3 bases and J 0 bases, leaving 15 bases between the germline ends. CDR1 is MDHEN, CDR2 SYDVKM, per germline. The length of the CDR3 is 17 residues. The CDR3 sequence: CASSFFYSGGAKNIQYF. Here the CDR3 DNA reads TGTGCCAGCAGTTTCTTTTACAGCGGTGGAGCCAAAAACATTCAGTACTTC.

About this clonotype: This clone may be a read error of a much larger clone one base away. Likely a read error: the CDR3 ends without its conserved phenylalanine or tryptophan. The chain uses TRBV7-9 and TRBJ1-1; tentatively, D is TRBD1 (6 bases). CDR3 length equals 13 residues. V lost 5 bases and J lost 3, with 10 bases in between. Germline lookup yields CDR1 SEHNR and CDR2 FQNEAQ (reference sequence). The CDR3 spells CASSHRADTEAFL. In nucleotides, the CDR3 is TGTGCCAGCAGCCACAGGGCAGACACTGAAGCTTTCCTT.

The chain joins TRBV7-9 to TRBJ2-1; 8 bases are a match to TRBD1. The CDR3 has 17 residues. Per the germline V gene, CDR1 is SEHNR and CDR2 is FQNEAQ (reference sequence). The V and J ends lost 5 bases and 6 bases, in that order; junction bases with no gene match: 15. Written as DNA, the CDR3 is TGTGCCAGCAGCCAACGATCCGGGACAGGTTTTCTCAATGAGCAGTTCTTC. Translating it yields CASSQRSGTGFLNEQFF. Using reference TRBV7-9 and TRBJ2-1 for the parts outside the CDR3, the full variable domain is DTGVSQNPRHKITKRGQNVTFRCDPISEHNRLYWYRQTLGQGPEFLTYFQNEAQLEKSRLLSDRFSAERPKGSFSTLEIQRTEQGDSAMYLCASSQRSGTGFLNEQFFGPGTRLTVL.

This clonotype turned up a few times. This rearrangement joins TRBV2 to TRBJ2-7; D unresolved. Germline CDR1 SNHLY, CDR2 FYNNEI. V was clipped by 7 bases and J by 0 bases, with 7 bases between them. The length of the CDR3 is 12 residues. The CDR3 region is CASTGFSYEQYF. The CDR3 region has the DNA TGTGCCAGCACCGGCTTCTCCTACGAGCAGTACTTC.

This clonotype was seen more than once but under ten times. The chain couples TRBV20-1 to TRBJ2-1; D ambiguous. Germline values: CDR1 DFQATT, CDR2 SNEGSKA (reference sequence). Trimming removed 7 bases from V and 7 bases from J, with 23 bases in between. The CDR3 runs to 15 residues. DNA for the CDR3: TGCAGTGTCAAGGTCGGAACGGGCCCCGGGAATGAGCAGTTCTTC. It is translated as CSVKVGTGPGNEQFF.

This clonotype has ten or more counts. The rearrangement links TRBV28 to TRBJ1-5, with 8 bases identical to TRBD1. The CDR3 contains 15 residues. After removal of 6 bases from V and 6 bases from J, the junction contained 10 bases not matched to a gene. Germline CDR1 is MDHEN and CDR2 is SYDVKM. CDR3 in amino acids: CASSFTGGAGQPQHF. The CDR3 nucleotides are TGTGCCAGCAGCTTTACAGGGGGTGCGGGTCAGCCCCAGCATTTT.

This clonotype came up many times. The V call is TRBV19, the J call TRBJ1-5; D is unclear. Trimming stripped 4 bases from V and 2 bases from J, with 6 bases between. This CDR3 contains 13 residues. Germline V gene data show CDR1 as LNHDA and CDR2 as SQIVND (reference sequence). CDR3: CASSNRGNQPQHF. CDR3 sequence (DNA): TGTGCCAGTAGTAACAGAGGCAATCAGCCCCAGCATTTT.

This clonotype appeared many times. J is TRBJ2-5 and V is TRBV7-9, with 10 bases identical to TRBD2. Germline values: CDR1 SEHNR, CDR2 FQNEAQ (reference sequence). V lost 2 bases, J lost 3 bases, and 6 bases stayed unmatched. The CDR3 is 16 residues long. The CDR3 DNA reads as TGTGCCAGCAGCTTATGGCTAGCGGGGGTCGAAGAGACCCAGTACTTC. Translation gives CASSLWLAGVEETQYF.

This clonotype appeared many times. The chain couples TRBV7-2 to TRBJ2-7, with D perhaps given as TRBD1 or TRBD2 (5 bases each). Germline CDR1 reads SGHTA; CDR2 reads FQGNSA. There are 14 residues in the CDR3. The ends were cut back, 5 bases at V and 6 bases at J, with 17 bases in the middle. In DNA, the CDR3 is TGTGCCAGCAGCCTTGGGACCCAACGTGGCGAGCAGTACTTC. Translated, it gives CASSLGTQRGEQYF. Full variable domain (outside the CDR3, taken from reference TRBV7-2 and TRBJ2-7): GAGVSQSPSNKVTEKGKDVELRCDPISGHTALYWYRQSLGQGLEFLIYFQGNSAPDKSGLPSDRFSAERTGGSVSTLTIQRTQQEDSAVYLCASSLGTQRGEQYFGPGTRLTVT.

This chain joins TRBV5-1 and TRBJ2-6; D uncertain. V dropped 2 bases and J dropped 4 bases, with 16 bases sitting between them. CDR1 is SGHRS, CDR2 YFSETQ, per germline. CDR3 length: 17 amino acids. This chain's CDR3 is CASSLKSTALGANVLTF. CDR3 coding DNA: TGCGCCAGCAGCTTAAAATCCACCGCTCTGGGGGCCAACGTCCTGACTTTC.

Details on this clonotype: At one end the junction does not follow the germline gene, possibly because of a read error. This chain links TRBV4-1 with TRBJ1-5; TRBD1 aligns across 10 bases. CDR1 is MGHRA and CDR2 is YSYEKL in the germline V gene. The CDR3 has 15 residues. The DNA of the CDR3 is TGTGCCAGCAGCCAAGAAGGGGGACAGGGGCAGCCCCAGCATTTT. As protein: CASSQEGGQGQPQHF.

This clonotype was observed a few times. V is TRBV29-1 and J is TRBJ2-3; 10 bases are shared with TRBD2. Trimming cost V 5 bases and J 3 bases; bases outside gene matches: 2. Per the germline V gene, CDR1 is SQVTM and CDR2 is ANQGSEA. The CDR3 is 13 residues long. DNA of the CDR3: TGCAGCGTTAGCGGGAGGGCAACAGATACGCAGTATTTT. The encoded protein is CSVSGRATDTQYF.

This clonotype was found many times. This chain links TRBV12-3 or TRBV12-4 with TRBJ2-3, with D perhaps matching TRBD1 (5 bases). Trimming removed 5 bases at V and 1 base at J, with 13 bases between. CDR3 length: 15 residues. The CDR3 region is CASSPAGSRTDTQYF. The CDR3 DNA reads TGTGCCAGCAGTCCCGCAGGGTCCCGCACAGATACGCAGTATTTT.

This clonotype appeared a few times. V is TRBV18 and J is TRBJ2-5, with D possibly matching TRBD1 (6 bases). CDR1 is KGHSH, CDR2 LQKENI, per germline. V lost 3 bases, J lost 0 bases, and 14 bases lay in between. The CDR3 sequence is 16 residues long. CDR3 nucleotides: TGTGCCAGCTCACCGTTAGGGGGATCGTACCAAGAGACCCAGTACTTC. Protein sequence: CASSPLGGSYQETQYF.

This clonotype has a single count. This chain uses TRBV19 with TRBJ1-3, with D tentatively TRBD1 (5 bases). Deletions cut 3 bases from V and 11 bases from J, with 8 bases between. The CDR3 sequence is 11 residues long. Germline CDR1 reads LNHDA; CDR2 reads SQIVND (reference sequence). DNA for the CDR3: TGTGCCAGTAGTATGGGGGAACCCATATATTTT. Residues: CASSMGEPIYF.

Only a few counts were recorded for this clonotype. This rearrangement joins TRBV15 to TRBJ2-7; possibly TRBD1 for D (6 bases). The CDR3 runs 14 residues. The V end was cut by 2 bases, the J end by 5 bases, with 13 bases between. Germline V gene lookup returns CDR1 LNHNV and CDR2 YYDKDF (reference sequence). The CDR3: CATSRQQGWDEQYF. Here the CDR3 DNA reads TGTGCCACCAGCAGACAACAGGGCTGGGACGAGCAGTACTTC. Variable domain in full (rest from reference TRBV15 and TRBJ2-7): DAMVIQNPRYQVTQFGKPVTLSCSQTLNHNVMYWYQQKSSQAPKLLFHYYDKDFNNEADTPDNFQSRRPNTSFCFLDIRSPGLGDTAMYLCATSRQQGWDEQYFGPGTRLTVT.